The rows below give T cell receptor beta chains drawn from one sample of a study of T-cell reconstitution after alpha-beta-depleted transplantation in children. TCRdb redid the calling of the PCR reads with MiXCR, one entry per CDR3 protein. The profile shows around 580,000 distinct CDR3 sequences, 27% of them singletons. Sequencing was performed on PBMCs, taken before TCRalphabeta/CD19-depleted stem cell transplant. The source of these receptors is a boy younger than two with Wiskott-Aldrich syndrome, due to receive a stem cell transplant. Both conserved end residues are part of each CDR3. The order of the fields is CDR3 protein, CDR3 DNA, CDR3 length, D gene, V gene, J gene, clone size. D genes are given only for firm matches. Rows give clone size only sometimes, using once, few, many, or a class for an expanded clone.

CDR3aa: CASSAGLAGFNEQFF
CDR3nt: TGCGCCAGCAGCGCGGGACTAGCGGGATTCAATGAGCAGTTCTTC
len: 15
d_gene: TRBD2
v_gene: TRBV5-1
j_gene: TRBJ2-1
abundance: few

CDR3aa: CSAAAGLAGPEQYF
CDR3nt: TGCAGTGCTGCTGCGGGACTAGCGGGACCCGAGCAGTACTTC
len: 14
d_gene: TRBD2
v_gene: TRBV20-1
j_gene: TRBJ2-7
abundance: few

CDR3aa: CASSLAIGQTYEQYF
CDR3nt: TGTGCCAGCAGCTTGGCCATAGGGCAGACCTACGAGCAGTACTTC
len: 15
d_gene: .
v_gene: TRBV5-5
j_gene: TRBJ2-7
abundance: few

CDR3aa: CASSKFIGDTQYF
CDR3nt: TGTGCCAGCAGCAAATTTATTGGAGATACGCAGTATTTT
len: 13
d_gene: .
v_gene: TRBV5-5
j_gene: TRBJ2-3
abundance: few

CDR3aa: CASSLDPYRVNYEQYF
CDR3nt: TGCGCCAGCAGCTTGGATCCGTACAGGGTCAACTACGAGCAGTACTTC
len: 16
d_gene: .
v_gene: TRBV5-1
j_gene: TRBJ2-7
abundance: few

CDR3aa: CASFRGLASNEQFF
CDR3nt: TGTGCCAGCTTCCGCGGACTAGCTTCCAATGAGCAGTTCTTC
len: 14
d_gene: TRBD2
v_gene: TRBV2
j_gene: TRBJ2-1
abundance: .

CDR3aa: CASSPRLLSYEQYF
CDR3nt: TGTGCCAGCAGCCCGAGACTGCTCTCCTACGAGCAGTACTTC
len: 14
d_gene: .
v_gene: TRBV12-3/TRBV12-4
j_gene: TRBJ2-7
abundance: few

CDR3aa: CASSQVLTGDGYTF
CDR3nt: TGCGCCAGCAGCCAAGTTCTGACAGGGGATGGCTACACCTTC
len: 14
d_gene: TRBD1
v_gene: TRBV4-1
j_gene: TRBJ1-2
abundance: .

CDR3aa: CSARIQGLPNQPQHF
CDR3nt: TGCAGTGCTAGAATACAGGGCCTCCCCAATCAGCCCCAGCATTTT
len: 15
d_gene: .
v_gene: TRBV20-1
j_gene: TRBJ1-5
abundance: .

CDR3aa: CASSATRYGYTF
CDR3nt: TGTGCCAGCAGCGCGACGCGCTATGGCTACACCTTC
len: 12
d_gene: .
v_gene: TRBV7-9
j_gene: TRBJ1-2
abundance: few

CDR3aa: CASSLELAGGRETQYF
CDR3nt: TGCGCCAGCAGCTTGGAACTAGCGGGAGGACGAGAGACCCAGTACTTC
len: 16
d_gene: TRBD2
v_gene: TRBV5-1
j_gene: TRBJ2-5
abundance: .

CDR3aa: CSASKAGSSGANVLTF
CDR3nt: TGCAGTGCTAGTAAGGCGGGTTCCTCTGGGGCCAACGTCCTGACTTTC
len: 16
d_gene: .
v_gene: TRBV20-1
j_gene: TRBJ2-6
abundance: few

CDR3aa: CASSLRLEGETQYF
CDR3nt: TGTGCCAGCAGCTTACGTTTAGAGGGGGAGACCCAGTACTTC
len: 14
d_gene: .
v_gene: TRBV11-2
j_gene: TRBJ2-5
abundance: .

CDR3aa: CASSLDGEITEAFF
CDR3nt: TGCGCCAGCAGCTTGGACGGGGAGATCACTGAAGCTTTCTTT
len: 14
d_gene: .
v_gene: TRBV5-1
j_gene: TRBJ1-1
abundance: few

CDR3aa: CSAREPTSGKWDEQFF
CDR3nt: TGCAGTGCTAGAGAGCCGACTAGCGGGAAATGGGATGAGCAGTTCTTC
len: 16
d_gene: TRBD2
v_gene: TRBV20-1
j_gene: TRBJ2-1
abundance: .

CDR3aa: CASSWWGLAGAGAYNEQFF
CDR3nt: TGCGCCAGCAGCTGGTGGGGACTAGCGGGAGCAGGCGCCTACAATGAGCAGTTCTTC
len: 19
d_gene: TRBD2
v_gene: TRBV5-1
j_gene: TRBJ2-1
abundance: few

CDR3aa: CASSSDRGYTDTQYF
CDR3nt: TGCGCCAGCAGCTCGGACAGGGGGTACACAGATACGCAGTATTTT
len: 15
d_gene: TRBD1
v_gene: TRBV5-1
j_gene: TRBJ2-3
abundance: few

CDR3aa: CASSLSLENEQFF
CDR3nt: TGTGCCAGCAGCTTAAGCCTTGAGAATGAGCAGTTCTTC
len: 13
d_gene: .
v_gene: TRBV7-3
j_gene: TRBJ2-1
abundance: .

CDR3aa: CASSLPTTRYNEQFF
CDR3nt: TGTGCCAGCAGTTTACCAACGACTAGGTACAATGAGCAGTTCTTC
len: 15
d_gene: .
v_gene: TRBV27
j_gene: TRBJ2-1
abundance: .

CDR3aa: CSAISPGHLYGYTF
CDR3nt: TGCAGTGCCATATCCCCGGGACATCTCTATGGCTACACCTTC
len: 14
d_gene: .
v_gene: TRBV20-1
j_gene: TRBJ1-2
abundance: few

CDR3aa: CSVEVWGTDTQYF
CDR3nt: TGCAGCGTTGAAGTCTGGGGGACAGATACGCAGTATTTT
len: 13
d_gene: .
v_gene: TRBV29-1
j_gene: TRBJ2-3
abundance: few

CDR3aa: CASSRGTGQSLWANVLTF
CDR3nt: TGTGCCAGCAGCAGGGGGACAGGGCAGTCCCTTTGGGCCAACGTCCTGACTTTC
len: 18
d_gene: TRBD1
v_gene: TRBV14
j_gene: TRBJ2-6
abundance: .

CDR3aa: CASSGQFETQYF
CDR3nt: TGTGCCAGCAGTGGACAGTTCGAGACCCAGTACTTC
len: 12
d_gene: .
v_gene: TRBV28
j_gene: TRBJ2-5
abundance: .

CDR3aa: CASSPIPGSTEAFF
CDR3nt: TGTGCCAGCTCACCTATACCAGGGTCCACTGAAGCTTTCTTT
len: 14
d_gene: .
v_gene: TRBV18
j_gene: TRBJ1-1
abundance: few

CDR3aa: CSILAGGPNEQFF
CDR3nt: TGCAGTATCCTAGCGGGAGGGCCGAATGAGCAGTTCTTC
len: 13
d_gene: TRBD2
v_gene: TRBV20-1
j_gene: TRBJ2-1
abundance: once

CDR3aa: CSAEGGWNSPLHF
CDR3nt: TGCAGTGCCGAGGGGGGATGGAATTCACCCCTCCACTTT
len: 13
d_gene: .
v_gene: TRBV20-1
j_gene: TRBJ1-6
abundance: .

CDR3aa: CASKAGISTDTQYF
CDR3nt: TGCGCCAGCAAAGCGGGGATTAGCACAGATACGCAGTATTTT
len: 14
d_gene: TRBD2
v_gene: TRBV5-1
j_gene: TRBJ2-3
abundance: few

CDR3aa: CASSFVGNLNEQFF
CDR3nt: TGTGCCAGCAGTTTTGTGGGAAATCTGAATGAGCAGTTCTTC
len: 14
d_gene: .
v_gene: TRBV27
j_gene: TRBJ2-1
abundance: .

CDR3aa: CASSLVGTSGKRQYF
CDR3nt: TGTGCCAGCAGCTTAGTTGGGACTAGCGGCAAAAGGCAATACTTC
len: 15
d_gene: TRBD2
v_gene: TRBV7-2
j_gene: TRBJ2-7
abundance: few

CDR3aa: CAISENGKLFF
CDR3nt: TGTGCCATCAGTGAGAATGGAAAACTGTTTTTT
len: 11
d_gene: .
v_gene: TRBV10-3
j_gene: TRBJ1-4
abundance: few

CDR3aa: CASSPRQGGVPTEAFF
CDR3nt: TGTGCCAGCAGCCCTAGACAGGGAGGGGTCCCCACTGAAGCTTTCTTT
len: 16
d_gene: TRBD1
v_gene: TRBV7-6
j_gene: TRBJ1-1
abundance: few

CDR3aa: CASSPAPAGELFF
CDR3nt: TGTGCCAGCAGCCCAGCACCCGCTGGGGAGCTGTTTTTT
len: 13
d_gene: .
v_gene: TRBV7-2
j_gene: TRBJ2-2
abundance: .

CDR3aa: CATSDFWGNQPQHF
CDR3nt: TGTGCCACCAGTGATTTTTGGGGAAATCAGCCCCAGCATTTT
len: 14
d_gene: .
v_gene: TRBV24-1
j_gene: TRBJ1-5
abundance: few

CDR3aa: CASSPGDGSSYEQYF
CDR3nt: TGTGCCAGCAGCCCAGGGGACGGTAGCTCCTACGAGCAGTACTTC
len: 15
d_gene: .
v_gene: TRBV9
j_gene: TRBJ2-7
abundance: few

CDR3aa: CASSIPQGGVETQYF
CDR3nt: TGTGCCAGTAGTATACCTCAGGGAGGGGTAGAGACCCAGTACTTC
len: 15
d_gene: TRBD2
v_gene: TRBV19
j_gene: TRBJ2-5
abundance: .

CDR3aa: CASTGLRRDQETQYF
CDR3nt: TGTGCCAGCACCGGCCTTCGCAGGGATCAAGAGACCCAGTACTTC
len: 15
d_gene: .
v_gene: TRBV2
j_gene: TRBJ2-5
abundance: .

CDR3aa: CASSPRGQGPNVLTF
CDR3nt: TGTGCCAGCAGTCCGCGGGGACAGGGTCCCAACGTCCTGACTTTC
len: 15
d_gene: TRBD1
v_gene: TRBV12-3/TRBV12-4
j_gene: TRBJ2-6
abundance: .

CDR3aa: CASSPVSGQETQYF
CDR3nt: TGCGCCAGCAGCCCCGTCAGCGGCCAAGAGACCCAGTACTTC
len: 14
d_gene: .
v_gene: TRBV5-1
j_gene: TRBJ2-5
abundance: .

CDR3aa: CASSLPTTSGRNTDTQYF
CDR3nt: TGTGCCAGCAGTTTACCAACGACTAGCGGGAGGAACACAGATACGCAGTATTTT
len: 18
d_gene: TRBD2
v_gene: TRBV28
j_gene: TRBJ2-3
abundance: .

CDR3aa: CASSFGTSETQYF
CDR3nt: TGTGCCAGCAGTTTCGGGACTAGCGAGACCCAGTACTTC
len: 13
d_gene: TRBD2
v_gene: TRBV28
j_gene: TRBJ2-5
abundance: few

CDR3aa: CASSLKVLWDEQFF
CDR3nt: TGTGCCAGCAGTTTAAAGGTTTTGTGGGATGAGCAGTTCTTC
len: 14
d_gene: .
v_gene: TRBV12-3/TRBV12-4
j_gene: TRBJ2-1
abundance: .

CDR3aa: CASSLIQGGYNEQFF
CDR3nt: TGCGCCAGCAGCTTGATACAGGGGGGATACAATGAGCAGTTCTTC
len: 15
d_gene: TRBD1
v_gene: TRBV5-1
j_gene: TRBJ2-1
abundance: few

CDR3aa: CSVQPQGGQPQHF
CDR3nt: TGCAGCGTCCAGCCCCAGGGAGGTCAGCCCCAGCATTTT
len: 13
d_gene: .
v_gene: TRBV29-1
j_gene: TRBJ1-5
abundance: .

CDR3aa: CASSLWTGKETQYF
CDR3nt: TGTGCCAGCAGCCTCTGGACTGGGAAAGAGACCCAGTACTTC
len: 14
d_gene: .
v_gene: TRBV7-9
j_gene: TRBJ2-5
abundance: .

CDR3aa: CAISESQPVTGELFF
CDR3nt: TGTGCCATCAGTGAGTCGCAGCCCGTCACCGGGGAGCTGTTTTTT
len: 15
d_gene: .
v_gene: TRBV10-3
j_gene: TRBJ2-2
abundance: .

CDR3aa: CASSRIGEYGYTF
CDR3nt: TGTGCCAGCAGCAGGATCGGGGAGTATGGCTACACCTTC
len: 13
d_gene: .
v_gene: TRBV7-2
j_gene: TRBJ1-2
abundance: few

CDR3aa: CASSQDRGGAGQFF
CDR3nt: TGTGCCAGCAGCCAAGATCGAGGCGGGGCCGGGCAGTTCTTC
len: 14
d_gene: .
v_gene: TRBV4-2
j_gene: TRBJ2-1
abundance: .

CDR3aa: CSVSSGGNNEQFF
CDR3nt: TGCAGCGTATCTAGCGGGGGGAACAATGAGCAGTTCTTC
len: 13
d_gene: TRBD2
v_gene: TRBV29-1
j_gene: TRBJ2-1
abundance: few

CDR3aa: CSARDRGRPDTQYF
CDR3nt: TGCAGTGCTAGAGATCGAGGGCGTCCAGATACGCAGTATTTT
len: 14
d_gene: .
v_gene: TRBV20-1
j_gene: TRBJ2-3
abundance: few

CDR3aa: CASSLGSGSVTDTQYF
CDR3nt: TGCGCCAGCAGCCTCGGAAGCGGGAGCGTAACAGATACGCAGTATTTT
len: 16
d_gene: TRBD2
v_gene: TRBV5-1
j_gene: TRBJ2-3
abundance: few

CDR3aa: CASRRLQETQYF
CDR3nt: TGTGCCAGCAGGAGACTGCAAGAGACCCAGTACTTC
len: 12
d_gene: .
v_gene: TRBV2
j_gene: TRBJ2-5
abundance: .